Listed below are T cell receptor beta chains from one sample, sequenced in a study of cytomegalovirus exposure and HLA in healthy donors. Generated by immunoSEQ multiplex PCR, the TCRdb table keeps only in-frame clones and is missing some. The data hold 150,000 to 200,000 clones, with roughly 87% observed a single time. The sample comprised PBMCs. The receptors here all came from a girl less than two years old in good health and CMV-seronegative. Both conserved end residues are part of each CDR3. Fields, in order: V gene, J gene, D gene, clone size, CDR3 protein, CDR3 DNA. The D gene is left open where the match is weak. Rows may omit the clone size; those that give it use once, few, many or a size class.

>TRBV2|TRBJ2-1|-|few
CASSSLFLEFF
TGTGCCAGCAGTAGTCTATTCCTAGAGTTCTTC
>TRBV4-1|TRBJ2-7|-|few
CASSAVVGAYEQYF
TGCGCCAGCTCCGCCGTGGTAGGGGCTTACGAGCAGTACTTC
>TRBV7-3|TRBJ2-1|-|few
CASSSQRDNEQFF
TGTGCCAGCAGTTCCCAACGGGACAATGAGCAGTTCTTC
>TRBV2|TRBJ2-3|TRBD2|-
CASSRLADTDTQYF
TGTGCCAGCTCTCGACTAGCCGACACAGATACGCAGTATTTT
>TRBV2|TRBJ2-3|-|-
CASSYRERDTQYF
TGTGCCAGCAGTTACAGGGAACGAGATACGCAGTATTTT
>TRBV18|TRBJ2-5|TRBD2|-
CASSPYSGTQETQYF
TGTGCCAGCTCACCCTACAGCGGGACCCAAGAGACCCAGTACTTC
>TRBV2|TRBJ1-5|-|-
CASRTVSNQPQHF
TGTGCCAGTAGGACAGTATCAAATCAGCCCCAGCATTTT
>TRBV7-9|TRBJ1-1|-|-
CASSPLGGTEAFF
TGTGCCAGCAGTCCCCTCGGGGGCACTGAAGCTTTCTTT
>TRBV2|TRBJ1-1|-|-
CASRGGSNTEAFF
TGTGCCAGCCGCGGGGGGTCGAACACTGAAGCTTTCTTT
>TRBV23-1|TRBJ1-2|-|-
CASRRSGYTF
TGCGCCAGCAGAAGGAGCGGCTACACCTTC
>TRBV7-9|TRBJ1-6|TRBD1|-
CASSLGPGGAGNSPLHF
TGTGCCAGCAGCTTAGGACCAGGGGGCGCTGGGAATTCACCCCTCCACTTT
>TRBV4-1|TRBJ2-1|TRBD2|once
CASSQAPTSGSYNEQFF
TGCGCCAGCAGCCAAGCTCCGACTAGCGGGAGTTACAATGAGCAGTTCTTC
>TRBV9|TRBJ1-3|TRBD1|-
CASSVGTGGARGINTIYF
TGTGCCAGCAGCGTAGGAACCGGGGGTGCCAGGGGGATTAACACCATATATTTT
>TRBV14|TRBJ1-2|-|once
CASSRSRDLLVAYTF
TGTGCCAGCAGCCGTAGCAGGGATCTTTTGGTCGCCTACACCTTC
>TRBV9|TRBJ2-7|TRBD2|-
CASSVGGGERGLSYEQYF
TGTGCCAGCAGCGTAGGTGGGGGGGAAAGGGGCTTATCCTACGAGCAGTACTTC
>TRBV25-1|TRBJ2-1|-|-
CASSNFNEQFF
TGTGCCAGCAGTAACTTCAATGAGCAGTTCTTC
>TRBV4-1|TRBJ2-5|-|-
CASSQDRVSQETQYF
TGCGCCAGCAGCCAAGATCGGGTTAGCCAAGAGACCCAGTACTTC
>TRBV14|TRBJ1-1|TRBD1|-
CASSQIQGSMHEAFF
TGTGCCAGCAGCCAAATACAGGGGTCGATGCATGAAGCTTTCTTT
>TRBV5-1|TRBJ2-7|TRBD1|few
CASSLSRRGQGAHEQYF
TGCGCCAGCAGCTTGAGTCGTCGGGGGCAGGGGGCTCACGAGCAGTACTTC
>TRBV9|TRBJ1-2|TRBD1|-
CASSAGDRGPYGYTF
TGTGCCAGCAGCGCAGGAGACAGGGGCCCCTATGGCTACACCTTC
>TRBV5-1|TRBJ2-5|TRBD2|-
CASSLGSGRGETQYF
TGCGCCAGCAGCTTGGGTTCAGGGAGGGGAGAGACCCAGTACTTC
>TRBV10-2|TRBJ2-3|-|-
CASSRQSRSTDTQYF
TGCGCCAGCAGTAGACAATCCCGGAGCACAGATACGCAGTATTTT
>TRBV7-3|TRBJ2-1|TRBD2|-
CASSSSGSRYNEQFF
TGTGCCAGCAGCTCTAGCGGGAGTCGATACAATGAGCAGTTCTTC
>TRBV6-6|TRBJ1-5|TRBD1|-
CASSYRGGGNQPQHF
TGTGCCAGCAGCTACAGGGGAGGAGGCAATCAGCCCCAGCATTTT
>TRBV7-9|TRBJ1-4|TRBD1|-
CASSGQGVEKLFF
TGTGCCAGCAGCGGACAGGGTGTTGAAAAACTGTTTTTT
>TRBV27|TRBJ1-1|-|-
CASRKGWVTEAFF
TGTGCCAGCAGAAAGGGGTGGGTCACTGAAGCTTTCTTT
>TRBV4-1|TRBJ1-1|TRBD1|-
CASSWGTGGNTEAFF
TGCGCCAGCAGCTGGGGTACAGGGGGCAACACTGAAGCTTTCTTT
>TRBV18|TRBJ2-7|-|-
CASSPGGLGYEQYF
TGTGCCAGCTCACCAGGGGGCTTGGGGTACGAGCAGTACTTC
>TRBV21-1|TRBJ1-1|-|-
CASSKARDRDYTEAFF
TGTGCCAGCAGCAAAGCAAGGGACAGGGACTACACTGAAGCTTTCTTT
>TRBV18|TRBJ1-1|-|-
CASSPVVDTNEAFF
TGTGCCAGCTCACCTGTAGTCGACACCAATGAAGCTTTCTTT
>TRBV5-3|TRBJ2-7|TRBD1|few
CARSLSYGTAKSYEQYF
TGTGCCAGAAGCCTTTCCTACGGGACAGCTAAATCCTACGAGCAGTACTTC
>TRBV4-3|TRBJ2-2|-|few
CASSQTGHYTGELFF
TGCGCCAGCAGCCAAACGGGACATTACACCGGGGAGCTGTTTTTT
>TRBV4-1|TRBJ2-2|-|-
CASSHGFLRGGELFF
TGCGCCAGCAGCCACGGGTTCCTTAGGGGCGGGGAGCTGTTTTTT
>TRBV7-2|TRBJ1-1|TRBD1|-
CASRSGTGGYAEAFF
TGTGCCAGCAGATCCGGGACAGGGGGATACGCTGAAGCTTTCTTT
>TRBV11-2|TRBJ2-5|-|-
CASSLVFEETQYF
TGTGCCAGCAGCTTAGTGTTCGAAGAGACCCAGTACTTC
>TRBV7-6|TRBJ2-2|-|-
CASSLGPMSTGELFF
TGTGCCAGCAGCTTAGGCCCGATGAGTACCGGGGAGCTGTTTTTT
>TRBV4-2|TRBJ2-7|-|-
CASSQDGRGSYEQYF
TGTGCCAGCAGCCAAGACGGCCGGGGATCCTACGAGCAGTACTTC
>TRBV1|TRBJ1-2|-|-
CTSRGAGPIKYGYTF
TGCACCAGCAGGGGGGCAGGACCTATCAAATATGGCTACACCTTC
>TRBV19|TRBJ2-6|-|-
CASSRGMGKGGANVLTF
TGTGCCAGTTCAAGGGGGATGGGGAAAGGTGGGGCCAACGTCCTGACTTTC
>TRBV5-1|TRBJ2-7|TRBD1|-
CASSTGTGLYEQYF
TGCGCCAGCAGCACCGGGACAGGTCTCTACGAGCAGTACTTC
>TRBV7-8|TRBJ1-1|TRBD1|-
CASSLATQGGTEAFF
TGTGCCAGCAGCTTAGCTACTCAGGGGGGCACTGAAGCTTTCTTT
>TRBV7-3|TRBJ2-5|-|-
CASSLTPEVEGTQYF
TGTGCCAGCAGCTTAACCCCAGAGGTTGAAGGGACCCAGTACTTC
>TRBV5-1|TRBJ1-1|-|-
CASRRRPEDTEAFF
TGCGCCAGCAGGAGGCGGCCGGAGGACACTGAAGCTTTCTTT
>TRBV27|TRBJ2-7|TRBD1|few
CASRVTGGPYEQYF
TGTGCCAGCCGCGTGACAGGGGGCCCCTACGAGCAGTACTTC
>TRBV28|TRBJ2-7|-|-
CASGQVSYEQYF
TGTGCCAGCGGGCAGGTCTCCTACGAGCAGTACTTC
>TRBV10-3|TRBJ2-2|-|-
CAISPLGGFRDTGELFF
TGTGCCATCTCTCCCTTAGGGGGTTTTCGAGACACCGGGGAGCTGTTTTTT
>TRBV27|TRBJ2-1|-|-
CASRRYSYNEQFF
TGTGCCAGTCGGAGGTACTCCTACAATGAGCAGTTCTTC
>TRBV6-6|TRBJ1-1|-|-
CASSDPRENTEAFF
TGTGCCAGCAGTGACCCCAGGGAGAACACTGAAGCTTTCTTT
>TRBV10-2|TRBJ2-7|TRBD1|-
CASGQGIAYEQYF
TGCGCCAGCGGACAGGGGATCGCCTACGAGCAGTACTTC
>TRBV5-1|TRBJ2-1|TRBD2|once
CASSLVAGGNEQFF
TGCGCCAGCAGCTTGGTTGCGGGGGGCAATGAGCAGTTCTTC
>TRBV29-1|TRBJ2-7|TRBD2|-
CSALAGGVGAVQYF
TGCAGCGCTTTAGCGGGAGGAGTAGGTGCCGTGCAGTACTTC
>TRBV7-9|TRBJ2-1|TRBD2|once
CASSPKTSGPYNEQFF
TGTGCCAGCAGCCCGAAGACTAGCGGGCCCTACAATGAGCAGTTCTTC
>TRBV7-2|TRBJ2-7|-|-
CASSLVTAAYEQYF
TGTGCCAGCAGCTTAGTAACCGCAGCCTACGAGCAGTACTTC
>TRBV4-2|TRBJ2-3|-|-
CASSQDFPRSRDTQYF
TGTGCCAGCAGCCAAGATTTCCCGCGGTCGCGAGATACGCAGTATTTT
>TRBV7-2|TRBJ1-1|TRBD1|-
CASSSYRGWDTEAFF
TGTGCCAGCAGCTCATACAGGGGATGGGACACTGAAGCTTTCTTT
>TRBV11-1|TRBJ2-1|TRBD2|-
CASSFLAGGANEQFF
TGTGCCAGCAGCTTCCTAGCGGGGGGGGCCAATGAGCAGTTCTTC
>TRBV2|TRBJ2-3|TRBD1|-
CASSRTGGTDTQYF
TGTGCCAGCAGCCGGACAGGGGGCACAGATACGCAGTATTTT
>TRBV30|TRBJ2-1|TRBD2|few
CAWVSGRHNEQFF
TGTGCCTGGGTTAGCGGGAGACACAATGAGCAGTTCTTC
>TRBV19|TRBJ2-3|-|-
CASSTRQLTDTQYF
TGTGCCAGTAGTACTCGACAGCTCACAGATACGCAGTATTTT